This TCR beta chain was retrieved from a study of T-cell memory formation after mild COVID-19. Across the whole study: Largely, TCR clusters stayed within a single donor. Points from the study as a whole: Second-wave clones that peaked on day 37 lacked confirmed SARS-CoV-2 specificity. Cross-reactive memory seemingly joined, as some responding clones were found in pre-infection memory.

For this clonotype: Its antigen is as yet unknown.

TCRdb independently ran MiXCR on the 5' RACE reads; one entry per CDR3 protein. The sample holds 450,000 or so distinct CDR3 sequences, about 23% seen once. The CDR3 is 18 amino acids. Germline V gene lookup returns CDR1 LGHNA and CDR2 YSLEER. Trimming left V 0 bases short and J 0 bases short, with 14 bases between. This sequence originates from an adult woman who had mild COVID-19 (a few samples of this study predate the infection). Cell type and time point are not known. The sample was PBMCs or a T cell subset sorted from them (not recorded which). V is TRBV4-3 and J is TRBJ2-2; no firm D call. CDR3 region: CASSQDFYFSANTGELFF. Here the CDR3 DNA reads TGCGCCAGCAGCCAAGATTTTTATTTTTCGGCGAACACCGGGGAGCTGTTTTTT.